These 22 T cell receptor beta chains originate from one sample sequenced in a study of CD8+CD57+ T cells in acquired aplastic anemia. For sequencing, patients were chosen who had shown expansion of CD8+CD57+ cells by flow cytometry. Researchers used genomic DNA as the template to profile TCR beta VDJ and CDR3. MiXCR, applied by TCRdb to the reads, yields one record per CDR3 protein. The sample lists hundreds of thousands of distinct CDR3 sequences, 25% to 40% occurring once. Sequences were obtained from sorted CD4+, CD8+, or CD8+CD57+ T cells (not recorded which) from PBMCs. The receptors here all came from a human donor with aplastic anemia.

The chain uses TRBV7-9 and TRBJ2-5; 8 nucleotides line up with TRBD2. CDR1 and CDR2 from the germline V gene are SEHNR and FQNEAQ (reference sequence). V was pared by 5 bases and J by 4 bases, with 15 bases of the junction left unmatched. The CDR3 totals 17 residues. The CDR3 is CASSRKGTGGPSETQYF. The DNA for the CDR3 is TGTGCCAGCAGCCGTAAAGGGACGGGAGGGCCGTCAGAGACCCAGTACTTC.

The chain uses TRBV20-1 and TRBJ2-5; possible D gene TRBD2, 5 bases. The CDR3 has 14 residues. Germline CDR1 DFQATT, CDR2 SNEGSKA (reference sequence). Trimming shortened V by 6 bases and J by 1 base, and 15 bases separated the two germline ends. CDR3 residues: CSAPPRGSQETQYF. The DNA for the CDR3 is TGCAGTGCCCCCCCCCGAGGGAGCCAAGAGACCCAGTACTTC.

Notes on this clonotype: Germline is not matched at one junction end, which may reflect a read error. This chain uses TRBV10-3 with TRBJ1-6; the D gene is possibly TRBD1 (5 bases). The CDR3 extends over 15 amino acids. CDR1 and CDR2 (germline): ENHRY, SYGVKD. The chain's CDR3 is CASSLLGTGNSPLHF. The DNA of the CDR3 is TGTGCCAGCAGTTTGTTGGGGACCGGCAATTCACCCCTCCACTTT.

The chain couples TRBV30 to TRBJ1-3; the D gene is possibly TRBD1 (6 bases). This CDR3 spans 13 amino acids. Per the germline V gene, CDR1 is GTSNPN and CDR2 is SVGIG (reference sequence). V gave up 4 bases and J gave up 4 bases, with 11 bases separating them. CDR3 in amino acids: CAWTEDSGNTIYF. The CDR3 bases are TGTGCCTGGACGGAGGACAGCGGAAACACCATATATTTT.

The chain joins TRBV3-1 to TRBJ1-1; TRBD1 matches 9 bases. This CDR3 is built from 15 residues. The junction had 5 bases not matched to a gene; V was cut back by 1 base and J by 5 bases. The germline V gene has CDR1 LGHDT and CDR2 YNNKEL (reference sequence). CDR3 sequence: CASSQVVQGATEAFF. The CDR3 DNA is TGTGCCAGCAGCCAAGTTGTACAGGGGGCAACTGAAGCTTTCTTT.

As for this clonotype: A much bigger clone sits one base away, suggesting this may be a read error. The gene calls are TRBV24-1 and TRBJ2-4; D possibly corresponds to TRBD1 (6 bases). The ends were cut back, 5 bases at V and 1 base at J, with 8 bases in the middle. This CDR3 has 14 amino acids. Germline values: CDR1 KGHDR, CDR2 SFDVKD. CDR3 DNA: TGTGCCACCAGTGGACAGGTGGCCAAAAACATTCAGTACTTC. Translated, it gives CATSGQVAKNIQYF.

This chain joins TRBV4-3 and TRBJ1-2; unclear D gene. Germline V gene sequence: CDR1 LGHNA, CDR2 YSLEER. The CDR3 sequence is 15 residues long. V lost 4 bases and J lost 2, with 14 bases in between. As DNA, the CDR3 is TGCGCCAGCAGCCGGTCTGGGAGATCCAACTATGGCTACACCTTC. This encodes CASSRSGRSNYGYTF.

In its sample, this clonotype was seen a few times. One end of the junction fails to match germline, which may point to a read error. The rearrangement uses TRBV19 and TRBJ2-3, with 7 positions matching TRBD2. CDR3 length: 15 amino acids. The germline V gene has CDR1 LNHDA and CDR2 SQIVND (reference sequence). The CDR3 loop is CASSMGLLATDTQCF. As DNA, the CDR3 is TGTGCCAGTAGTATGGGCCTACTAGCGACGGATACGCAGTGTTTT.

Only a few counts were recorded for this clonotype. The junction departs from germline at one end; a sequencing error may be responsible. CDR3 sequence reads: CASSSHTAVGRQPQHF. CDR3 DNA: TGTGCCAGCAGTTCCCATACCGCGGTAGGCAGACAGCCCCAGCATTTT. The chain is built from TRBV10-3 and TRBJ1-5; D ambiguous. The CDR3 contains 16 residues. The germline gives CDR1 ENHRY, CDR2 SYGVKD.

The V call is TRBV20-1, the J call TRBJ1-1; TRBD1 matches at 7 bases. The germline V gene encodes CDR1 DFQATT and CDR2 SNEGSKA (reference sequence). CDR3 length equals 18 residues. The trim removed 0 bases at V and 7 bases at J, leaving 20 bases unmatched. The CDR3 coding sequence is TGCAGTGCTAGAGATCTAAGGACAGGCAGGATGAGTGGAGGTGAAGCTTTCTTT. Translation: CSARDLRTGRMSGGEAFF.

This clonotype appeared many times. V and J are TRBV5-1 and TRBJ1-5; 7 bases line up with TRBD1. In germline, CDR1 is SGHRS, CDR2 YFSETQ. The CDR3 spans 15 residues. V shed 4 bases and J 5 bases; nucleotides not matched to a gene: 9. The CDR3 nucleotides read TGCGCCAGCAGCACAGGGGACGGTACCGATCAGCCCCAGCATTTT. It yields the protein CASSTGDGTDQPQHF.

CDR3 bases: TGTGCCACGGGTCTACTCAGCTCCTACGAGCAGTACTTC. It specifies CATGLLSSYEQYF. This chain connects TRBV19 to TRBJ2-7; no clear D gene. Germline assignment: CDR1 LNHDA and CDR2 SQIVND (reference sequence). The CDR3 totals 13 residues. The V end lost 10 bases, the J end lost 0 bases, and 13 bases lay between the germline ends.

This clonotype was detected a few times. V gene TRBV13 combines with J gene TRBJ1-6, with 7 nucleotides matching TRBD1. J was trimmed by 9 bases and V by 5 bases; bases with no gene match: 7. The germline V gene has CDR1 PRHDT and CDR2 FYEKMQ (reference sequence). CDR3 length: 14 amino acids. CDR3 coding DNA: TGTGCCAGCAGCCAGCGGGACAGTGGTTCACCCCTCCACTTT. Amino acid sequence: CASSQRDSGSPLHF.

This clonotype was counted at least ten times. The chain has TRBV2 and TRBJ2-4; TRBD1 is a possible D gene (6 bases). Trimming removed 9 bases from V and 1 base from J, with 13 bases in between. Germline CDR1 reads SNHLY; CDR2 reads FYNNEI. This CDR3 has 14 amino acids. The CDR3 coding sequence is TGTGCCAGAGCGACACAGGGTGCCAAAAACATTCAGTACTTC. This translates into CARATQGAKNIQYF.

The gene calls are TRBV5-1 and TRBJ2-3; TRBD2 matches at 8 bases. The CDR3 has 16 residues. The J segment lost 2 bases and the V segment lost 4 bases, leaving 9 bases of the junction unmatched. Germline values: CDR1 SGHRS, CDR2 YFSETQ. Written as DNA, the CDR3 is TGCGCCAGCAGCCTCCGCAGCGGGAGTCACACAGATACGCAGTATTTT. Protein sequence: CASSLRSGSHTDTQYF.

This clonotype was seen ten or more times. V usage is TRBV29-1 and J usage is TRBJ1-3, with unresolved D. Per the germline V gene, CDR1 is SQVTM and CDR2 is ANQGSEA. The CDR3 spans 11 residues. V gave up 7 bases and J gave up 1 base, with 5 bases separating them. The CDR3 coding sequence is TGCAGCGCGCTTTCTGGAAACACCATATATTTT. It specifies CSALSGNTIYF.

This clonotype was detected ten times or more. The chain uses TRBV7-3 and TRBJ2-1; D gene ambiguous. CDR1 and CDR2 (germline): SGHTA, FQGTGA. This CDR3 has 11 residues. V was clipped by 5 bases and J by 7 bases, with 6 bases between them. The CDR3 DNA sequence: TGTGCCAGCAGCCTCCAGAATGAGCAGTTCTTC. It is translated as CASSLQNEQFF.

This clonotype was recorded at least ten times. The V call is TRBV5-8, the J call TRBJ1-5, with D unclear. Germline V gives CDR1 SGHTS, CDR2 YDEGEE. V dropped 2 bases and J dropped 4 bases, with 7 bases sitting between them. CDR3 length: 13 amino acids. The CDR3 sequence is CASSLGRNQPQHF. CDR3 bases: TGTGCCAGCAGCTTAGGGAGAAATCAGCCCCAGCATTTT.

The chain carries TRBV3-1 and TRBJ1-4; a weak D match, TRBD1 (5 bases). Germline lookup yields CDR1 LGHDT and CDR2 YNNKEL (reference sequence). V lost 4 bases and J lost 0, with 15 bases in between. CDR3 length: 17 amino acids. CDR3 bases: TGTGCCAGCAGCCCCCACCTAGGACAAACAACTAATGAAAAACTGTTTTTT. Its protein is CASSPHLGQTTNEKLFF.

This clonotype was picked up many times. This chain joins TRBV2 and TRBJ1-2; D remains ambiguous. Trimming removed 6 bases from V and 8 bases from J, with 10 bases in between. Germline V gene data show CDR1 as SNHLY and CDR2 as FYNNEI. The CDR3 has 11 residues. CDR3 region: CASSNRDGYTF. The CDR3 region has the DNA TGTGCCAGCAGCAATAGAGACGGCTACACCTTC.

J is TRBJ2-5 and V is TRBV7-2; D is perhaps TRBD1 (6 bases). Germline CDR1 reads SGHTA; CDR2 reads FQGNSA. CDR3 length: 15 residues. The V end lost 6 bases, the J end lost 4 bases, and 18 bases lay between the germline ends. The CDR3 DNA is TGTGCCAGCAGGTCGACAGGAACAAGTCTAGAGACCCAGTACTTC. It encodes CASRSTGTSLETQYF.

This chain connects TRBV20-1 to TRBJ2-3, with TRBD1 as a possible D gene (5 bases). The germline V gene has CDR1 DFQATT and CDR2 SNEGSKA (reference sequence). The CDR3 runs to 13 residues. V was cut by 0 bases and J by 4 bases, with 8 bases left in between. The chain's CDR3 is CSARETVSDTQYF. As DNA, the CDR3 is TGCAGTGCTAGAGAGACAGTATCAGATACGCAGTATTTT.